This T cell receptor beta chain was captured in a study of control samples from healthy donors and cancer patients. V shed 4 bases and J 1 base; nucleotides not matched to a gene: 2. The CDR3 is 14 residues long. Germline CDR1 and CDR2: MGHRA and YSYEKL. Only in-frame clones appear in the TCRdb table, and some are missing; sequencing was by immunoSEQ multiplex PCR. The sample yields 150,000 or so clones, roughly nine tenths seen once. Sequenced input: blood. The chain is built from TRBV4-1 and TRBJ1-1; 8 nucleotides match TRBD1. The sequence was obtained from a man younger than 35 in good health. CDR3 DNA sequence: TGCGCCAGCAGCCTAGGGACAGGGAACACTGAAGCTTTCTTT. It translates to CASSLGTGNTEAFF.